This entry lists 27 T cell receptor beta chains sequenced from one sample in a study of identical twins' blood T cells. TCRdb itself ran the 5' RACE reads through MiXCR, one entry per CDR3 protein. The sample lists 350,000 to 450,000 distinct CDR3 sequences; roughly 28% were seen once. The sequencing input was PBMCs. The receptors shown here come from a woman aged 18-49 years in good health.

Comment on this clonotype: Compared with germline, one end of the junction differs, possibly owing to a read error. The chain recombines TRBV11-3 with TRBJ1-2, with 7 bases matching TRBD1. Germline CDR1 is SGHNT and CDR2 is YENEEA. The CDR3 is 14 residues long. As DNA, the CDR3 is TGTGTCAGCAGCTCCTCCAGGGGGGGGCCTGGCTACACCTTC. Its protein product is CVSSSSRGGPGYTF.

As to this clonotype: One end of the junction fails to match germline, which may point to a read error. J is TRBJ2-2 and V is TRBV4-3; the D gene is possibly TRBD2 (6 bases). The CDR3 covers 14 residues. CDR1 LGHNA and CDR2 YSLEER come from the germline V gene. In nucleotides, the CDR3 is TGCGCCAGCAGCCAAGATTACCATATCGGGGGGCTGTTTTTT. This sequence encodes CASSQDYHIGGLFF.

Written as DNA, the CDR3 is TGCGCCAGCAGCCCAGGGCCCCATCAGCCCCAGCATTTT. Its translation is CASSPGPHQPQHF. V is TRBV5-1 and J is TRBJ1-5, with D possibly TRBD1 on 5 matching bases. Germline V gene sequence: CDR1 SGHRS, CDR2 YFSETQ. The length of the CDR3 is 13 residues. Trimming shortened V by 4 bases and J by 5 bases, and 10 bases separated the two germline ends.

The rearrangement joins TRBV19 to TRBJ1-5; D is unresolved. Looked up from germline, CDR1 is LNHDA and CDR2 is SQIVND (reference sequence). The CDR3 sequence is 13 residues long. Trimming took off 6 bases at V and 2 bases at J, with 8 bases between the two ends. CDR3 DNA: TGTGCCAGTAGCCCACGACGCAATCAGCCCCAGCATTTT. Translating it yields CASSPRRNQPQHF.

A remark on this clonotype: A much larger clonotype is one base distant, so this may be a read error. CDR3 DNA sequence: TGTACCAGCAGTGAAGGGGGACCCAATGAGCAGTTCTTC. It encodes CTSSEGGPNEQFF. The chain recombines TRBV6-1 with TRBJ2-1; D might be TRBD1 (6 bases). The CDR3 has 13 amino acids. CDR1 is MNHNS, CDR2 SASEGT, per germline.

The DNA for the CDR3 is TGTGCCAGCAGCTCGGGACAGCCTGGAAACACCATATATTTT. Translated, it gives CASSSGQPGNTIYF. The chain couples TRBV7-2 to TRBJ1-3, with TRBD1 matching over 7 bases. The CDR3 is 14 amino acids. The V gene end was trimmed by 4 bases and the J gene end by 2 bases; junction bases not matched to a gene: 2. The germline CDR1 and CDR2 sequences are SGHTA and FQGNSA.

With respect to this clonotype: Since the CDR3 does not end with the conserved phenylalanine or tryptophan, this likely comes from a read error. V gene TRBV29-1 combines with J gene TRBJ1-1; perhaps TRBD1 as D (5 bases). V was clipped by 5 bases and J by 4 bases, with 14 bases between them. Germline V gives CDR1 SQVTM, CDR2 ANQGSEA. The CDR3 runs to 13 residues. The CDR3 region is CSVRPGVSTEAFS. DNA for the CDR3: TGCAGCGTTAGACCGGGGGTAAGCACTGAAGCTTTCTCT.

V and J are TRBV19 and TRBJ1-1, with a possible D match to TRBD1 (5 bases). The CDR3 has 13 residues. Trimming cost V 7 bases and J 0 bases, with 9 bases left between them. Germline values: CDR1 LNHDA, CDR2 SQIVND (reference sequence). CDR3 loop: CASNVGLNTEAFF. The CDR3 nucleotides read TGTGCCAGTAATGTGGGGCTGAACACTGAAGCTTTCTTT. Complete variable domain (other parts from reference TRBV19 and TRBJ1-1): DGGITQSPKYLFRKEGQNVTLSCEQNLNHDAMYWYRQDPGQGLRLIYYSQIVNDFQKGDIAEGYSVSREKKESFPLTVTSAQKNPTAFYLCASNVGLNTEAFFGQGTRLTVV.

The chain has TRBV19 and TRBJ1-2; TRBD1 is a possible D gene (5 bases). CDR1 LNHDA and CDR2 SQIVND come from the germline V gene (reference sequence). Trimming left V 3 bases short and J 3 bases short, with 8 bases between. CDR3 length: 13 residues. The CDR3 region has the DNA TGTGCCAGTAGTATTGGAGGGGACTATGGCTACACCTTC. Its protein product is CASSIGGDYGYTF.

This clonotype showed up many times. This chain uses TRBV27 with TRBJ2-7; perhaps TRBD1 as D (5 bases). Germline CDR1 and CDR2: MNHEY and SMNVEV (reference sequence). With 2 bases removed from V and 1 base from J, the gap between germline ends came to 6 bases. This CDR3 is built from 13 residues. The CDR3 reads CASSLQGSYEQYF. CDR3 DNA sequence: TGTGCCAGCAGTTTACAGGGATCCTACGAGCAGTACTTC.

This clonotype was observed a handful of times. Here the CDR3 DNA reads TGTGCTAGTGGTTCCTTCCGGGCCCAGCATTTT. It translates to CASGSFRAQHF. The chain couples TRBV12-5 to TRBJ1-5; D call uncertain. Germline loops: CDR1 LGHNT, CDR2 FRNRAP. The ends were cut back, 4 bases at V and 11 bases at J, with 9 bases in the middle. CDR3 length: 11 amino acids.

The V call is TRBV20-1, the J call TRBJ2-1; 7 bases are a match to TRBD2. The V and J ends lost 3 bases and 8 bases, in that order; junction bases with no gene match: 13. The CDR3 has 15 amino acids. CDR1 is DFQATT and CDR2 is SNEGSKA in the germline V gene (reference sequence). CDR3 coding DNA: TGCAGTGCTAGGGTAAGCGGGATCCGACACCATGAGCAGTTCTTC. Its protein product is CSARVSGIRHHEQFF.

This chain uses TRBV2 with TRBJ1-5; D remains unclear. CDR1 is SNHLY and CDR2 is FYNNEI in the germline V gene. The CDR3 has 13 amino acids. Between the trimmed V and J ends, which lost 4 bases and 3 bases, there was a span of 7 bases. The CDR3 nucleotides read TGTGCCAGCAGTGTTTGGTACAATCAGCCCCAGCATTTT. Its protein product is CASSVWYNQPQHF. The whole variable domain, remainder taken from reference TRBV2 and TRBJ1-5, is EPEVTQTPSHQVTQMGQEVILRCVPISNHLYFYWYRQILGQKVEFLVSFYNNEISEKSEIFDDQFSVERPDGSNFTLKIRSTKLEDSAMYFCASSVWYNQPQHFGDGTRLSIL.

As to this clonotype: Given a much more abundant clone one base away, this may be a read error. DNA of the CDR3: TGCGCCAGCAGCTTGGGACAGACTAACTATGGCTACGCCTTC. Protein sequence: CASSLGQTNYGYAF. The chain uses TRBV5-1 and TRBJ1-2; possibly TRBD1 for D (5 bases). This CDR3 is 14 amino acids long. The germline V gene has CDR1 SGHRS and CDR2 YFSETQ.

The V call is TRBV5-1, the J call TRBJ1-1; 7 positions agree with TRBD1. Germline CDR1 SGHRS, CDR2 YFSETQ. The length of the CDR3 is 15 residues. The V and J ends lost 0 bases and 4 bases, in that order; junction bases with no gene match: 6. The CDR3 bases are TGCGCCAGCAGCTTGGCCGCTTCAGGGGGCACTGAAGCTTTCTTT. This gives the protein CASSLAASGGTEAFF.

This clonotype was detected only a few times. The chain links TRBV29-1 to TRBJ1-2; D is unclear. The V and J ends lost 6 bases and 2 bases respectively, with 10 bases between them. Looked up from germline, CDR1 is SQVTM and CDR2 is ANQGSEA. This CDR3 has 12 amino acids. The chain's CDR3 is CSVDYRNYGYTF. The CDR3 nucleotides are TGCAGCGTGGATTACAGAAACTATGGCTACACCTTC.

This clonotype appeared a few times. The chain is built from TRBV6-5 and TRBJ1-6; D unresolved. The CDR3 runs 15 residues. Germline-derived CDR1 and CDR2 are MNHEY and SVGAGI. V lost 2 bases to trimming and J lost 5 bases, with 10 bases between them. The CDR3 sequence is CASSYDHANNSPLHF. The CDR3 coding sequence is TGTGCCAGCAGTTACGACCACGCTAATAATTCACCCCTCCACTTT.

The CDR3 loop is CASSSGGSGHGYTF. The DNA for the CDR3 is TGTGCCAGCAGCTCGGGGGGCTCCGGCCATGGCTACACCTTC. The V gene is TRBV11-2, the J gene TRBJ1-2; D is perhaps TRBD1 (6 bases). The V end was cut by 4 bases, the J end by 6 bases, with 15 bases between. The length of the CDR3 is 14 residues. Germline loops: CDR1 SGHAT, CDR2 FQNNGV.

The table lists this clonotype with many counts. The chain employs TRBV10-3 and TRBJ1-4, with D tentatively TRBD1 (6 bases). This CDR3 is built from 15 residues. Germline assignment: CDR1 ENHRY and CDR2 SYGVKD. Trimming cost V 6 bases and J 0 bases, with 11 bases left between them. CDR3 residues: CAIRGASATNEKLFF. In DNA, the CDR3 is TGTGCCATCAGGGGGGCGAGTGCAACTAATGAAAAACTGTTTTTT.

This clonotype was recorded a few times. V is TRBV25-1 and J is TRBJ2-1; D gene ambiguous. Germline CDR1 and CDR2: MGHDK and SYGVNS. The CDR3 consists of 11 residues. Trimming removed 10 bases from V and 1 base from J, with 5 bases in between. The CDR3 nucleotides read TGTGCCACCCAGTCCTACAATGAGCAGTTCTTC. Translation gives CATQSYNEQFF.

V gene TRBV29-1 combines with J gene TRBJ2-3; the D is unclear. The germline V and J ends were trimmed by 3 bases and 6 bases, with 4 bases remaining between them. This CDR3 has 10 amino acids. Germline-derived CDR1 and CDR2 are SQVTM and ANQGSEA. Here the CDR3 reads CSVDADTQYF. CDR3 nucleotide sequence: TGCAGCGTTGATGCGGATACGCAGTATTTT.

The rearrangement uses TRBV12-3 or TRBV12-4 and TRBJ2-3, with D possibly being TRBD1 or TRBD2 (6 bases each). The CDR3 spans 16 residues. The V end lost 6 bases, the J end lost 1 base, and 17 bases lay between the germline ends. CDR3 loop: CASSVPKGGGTDTQYF. CDR3 nucleotides: TGTGCCAGCAGCGTGCCCAAGGGGGGAGGCACAGATACGCAGTATTTT.

The chain is built from TRBV20-1 and TRBJ2-1; 7 nucleotides line up with TRBD2. CDR1 and CDR2 (germline): DFQATT, SNEGSKA (reference sequence). Trimming removed 1 base from V and 8 bases from J; junction bases left unmatched: 11. The CDR3 sequence is 15 residues long. The CDR3 reads CSARGLARASHEQFF. As DNA, the CDR3 is TGCAGTGCTAGAGGACTAGCAAGGGCAAGCCATGAGCAGTTCTTC.

The rearrangement uses TRBV6-1 and TRBJ2-7; possibly TRBD1 for D (5 bases). This CDR3 is built from 17 residues. The germline V and J ends were trimmed by 0 bases and 5 bases, with 20 bases remaining between them. Germline CDR1 is MNHNS and CDR2 is SASEGT. CDR3 sequence: CASSEATRTIVTNEQYF. The CDR3 DNA sequence: TGTGCCAGCAGTGAAGCAACCAGGACAATAGTAACTAACGAGCAGTACTTC.

This clonotype occurred a few times. The genes are TRBV12-3 or TRBV12-4 and TRBJ1-2; 7 bases fit TRBD1. Trimming cost V 5 bases and J 4 bases; bases outside gene matches: 7. This CDR3 has 14 residues. In DNA, the CDR3 is TGTGCCAGCAGTCCCACCGACAGGGTCTATGGCTACACCTTC. The encoded protein is CASSPTDRVYGYTF.

This clonotype has more than one count but fewer than ten. CDR3 nucleotides: TGTGCCAGCAGCTTGTACCGGGCTAACACCGGGGAGCTGTTTTTT. Its translation: CASSLYRANTGELFF. The chain carries TRBV5-6 and TRBJ2-2, with unresolved D. The CDR3 has 15 amino acids. V was pared by 1 base and J by 2 bases, with 9 bases between. Germline V gene lookup returns CDR1 SGHDT and CDR2 YYEEEE.

This clonotype was recorded a few times. This chain connects TRBV20-1 to TRBJ1-2, with a tentative D call TRBD1 (5 bases). Trimming removed 3 bases at V and 4 bases at J, with 15 bases between. Germline V gene sequence: CDR1 DFQATT, CDR2 SNEGSKA (reference sequence). This CDR3 has 14 residues. For the CDR3, the DNA is TGCAGTGCTAGTCTTCAGGACACGACCTATGGCTACACCTTC. The encoded protein is CSASLQDTTYGYTF.